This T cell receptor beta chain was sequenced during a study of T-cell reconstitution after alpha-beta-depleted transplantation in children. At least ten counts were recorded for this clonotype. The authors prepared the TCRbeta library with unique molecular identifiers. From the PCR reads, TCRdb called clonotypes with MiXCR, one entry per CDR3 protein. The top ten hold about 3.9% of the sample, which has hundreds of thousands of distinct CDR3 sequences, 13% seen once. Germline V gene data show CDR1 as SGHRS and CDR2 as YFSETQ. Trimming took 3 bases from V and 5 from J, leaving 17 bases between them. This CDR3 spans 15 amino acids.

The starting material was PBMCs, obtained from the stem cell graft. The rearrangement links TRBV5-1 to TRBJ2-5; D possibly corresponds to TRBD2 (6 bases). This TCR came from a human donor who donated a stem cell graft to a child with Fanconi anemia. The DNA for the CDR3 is TGCGCCAGCAGCTCAACGGGACTCGGGTTGGAGACCCAGTACTTC. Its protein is CASSSTGLGLETQYF.